This TCR beta chain is from a study of blood T cell repertoires in COVID-19. Across the study: COVID-19 samples, acute and convalescent, were from the United States, Italy and Spain. Sources were T cells, B-cell-depleted T cells, or PBMCs; the material itself was cDNA or gDNA.

Those enrolled in Seattle joined during active infection and were followed longitudinally afterward. This clone was seen at least ten times. Per the original data handling: Amplification of reference gene primers provided the estimated nucleated cell counts. Clones were read by immunoSEQ multiplex PCR, and TCRdb kept only the in-frame ones, dropping some. The D gene and trimming were derived from the DNA, and the V and J assignments and clone size from that table. The data contain hundreds of thousands of clones, 83% of them singletons. Germline loops: CDR1 MNHEY, CDR2 SMNVEV (reference sequence). V lost 5 bases to trimming and J lost 3 bases, with 8 bases between them. The CDR3 spans 13 residues.

Sequencing input: peripheral blood. The genes are TRBV27 and TRBJ1-3, with a tentative D call TRBD1 (6 bases). This receptor was obtained from a woman in her 30s with COVID-19, enrolled during active disease. CDR3 DNA sequence: TGTGCCAGCAGTCCCAGGGGTGGAAACACCATATATTTT. Protein product: CASSPRGGNTIYF.